Shown below are 17 T cell receptor beta chains from a single sample sequenced in a study of blood T cells in healthy people across ages. Next came a second PCR, run for about 7 to 11 cycles, which used a sample-barcoded 5' primer along with a J-beta primer mix. TCRdb itself ran the 5' RACE reads through MiXCR, one entry per CDR3 protein. The top ten clones hold 25% to 35% of a sample with roughly 700,000 distinct CDR3 sequences, over 45% of them seen once. Sequencing input: blood. These receptors were obtained from a woman aged 55-70 years in good health.

The gene calls are TRBV7-9 and TRBJ2-4; D uncertain. The J call is in doubt because the DNA end fits TRBJ2-7 better. The CDR3 contains 13 residues. Germline V CDR1 and CDR2: SEHNR, FQNEAQ (reference sequence). The CDR3 DNA follows: TGTGCCAGCAGCTTAGGGAGTCGCTACGAGCAGTACTTC. Protein product: CASSLGSRYEQYF.

The genes are TRBV10-2 and TRBJ2-1; 7 nucleotides agree with TRBD2. Trimming took 6 bases from V and 7 from J; bases not matched to a gene: 15. This CDR3 has 16 amino acids. CDR1 is WSHSY and CDR2 is SAAADI in the germline V gene. Here the CDR3 DNA reads TGCGCCAGCAGCGAGGGAGCGGGATCGAGAGGGAATGAGCAGTTCTTC. Translating it yields CASSEGAGSRGNEQFF.

This clonotype was seen more than once but under ten times. V and J are TRBV4-2 and TRBJ2-7, with 14 nucleotides matching TRBD2. CDR3 length: 16 residues. Trimming took 4 bases from V and 5 from J; bases not matched to a gene: 7. Germline CDR1 reads LGHNA; CDR2 reads YNFKEQ. In DNA form, the CDR3 reads TGTGCCAGCAGCCCGCCGACTAGCGGGAGGGTCCACGAGCAGTACTTC. Translating it yields CASSPPTSGRVHEQYF.

This clonotype was counted between two and nine times. The J gene is TRBJ2-7, the V gene TRBV7-2; 11 bases match TRBD2. V lost 5 bases, J lost 4 bases, and 7 bases stayed unmatched. The CDR3 totals 15 residues. CDR1 SGHTA and CDR2 FQGNSA come from the germline V gene. In DNA form, the CDR3 reads TGTGCCAGCAGCCCTCGCGCTAGCGGGGGGTACGAGCAGTACTTC. It translates to CASSPRASGGYEQYF. Full variable domain (rest looked up from reference TRBV7-2 and TRBJ2-7): GAGVSQSPSNKVTEKGKDVELRCDPISGHTALYWYRQSLGQGLEFLIYFQGNSAPDKSGLPSDRFSAERTGGSVSTLTIQRTQQEDSAVYLCASSPRASGGYEQYFGPGTRLTVT.

This chain uses TRBV7-9 with TRBJ2-3, with D possibly TRBD1 on 5 matching bases. With 3 bases removed from V and 2 bases from J, the gap between germline ends came to 21 bases. The germline V gene has CDR1 SEHNR and CDR2 FQNEAQ (reference sequence). This CDR3 spans 18 amino acids. CDR3 residues: CASSFRRTQDLPTDTQYF. In DNA form, the CDR3 reads TGTGCCAGCAGCTTCCGTCGGACACAGGATTTACCCACAGATACGCAGTATTTT.

This clonotype was seen a few times. The rearrangement joins TRBV6-4 to TRBJ2-1; possibly TRBD1 for D (5 bases). The CDR3 covers 16 residues. Germline-derived CDR1 and CDR2 are MRHNA and SNTAGT. Trimming left V 0 bases short and J 7 bases short, with 16 bases between. In DNA, the CDR3 is TGTGCCAGCAGTGACTCGCAGGGCCTCAAAGGGAATGAGCAGTTCTTC. Its protein is CASSDSQGLKGNEQFF.

This clonotype came up a few times. The chain recombines TRBV29-1 with TRBJ1-2; TRBD1 matches at 8 bases. The junction had 7 bases not matched to a gene; V was cut back by 8 bases and J by 8 bases. The CDR3 runs to 11 residues. Per germline, CDR1 SQVTM and CDR2 ANQGSEA. The CDR3 region has the DNA TGCAGCACCCGGACAGGGTACGGCTACACCTTC. Translated, it gives CSTRTGYGYTF.

J is TRBJ2-5 and V is TRBV5-1; D not resolved. The DNA end is more similar to TRBJ2-7, so the J call may be wrong. Germline lookup yields CDR1 SGHRS and CDR2 YFSETQ. There are 16 residues in the CDR3. CDR3 sequence (DNA): TGCGCCAGCAGCCCGGAAGGATTTGCTATGGGCTACGAGCAGTACTTC. This sequence encodes CASSPEGFAMGYEQYF.

This clonotype was picked up a small number of times. The chain employs TRBV10-3 and TRBJ2-4; tentative D call: TRBD1 (5 bases). Germline CDR1 reads ENHRY; CDR2 reads SYGVKD. The V and J ends lost 5 bases and 1 base respectively, with 9 bases between them. CDR3 length equals 14 residues. The chain's CDR3 is CAISSGSAKNIQYF. The CDR3 region has the DNA TGTGCCATCAGTTCAGGGTCTGCCAAAAACATTCAGTACTTC.

The CDR3 protein is CSAPSGEGFEETQYF. In nucleotides, the CDR3 is TGCAGTGCTCCCTCAGGGGAGGGTTTCGAAGAGACCCAGTACTTC. This chain connects TRBV20-1 to TRBJ2-5; D is perhaps TRBD2 (7 bases). Germline V gives CDR1 DFQATT, CDR2 SNEGSKA (reference sequence). V lost 5 bases and J 3 bases, leaving 19 bases between the germline ends. This CDR3 is built from 15 residues.

This clonotype was seen many times. The CDR3 bases are TGCAGCGCGGGACAGCCCCAAGAGACCCAGTACTTC. Amino acids: CSAGQPQETQYF. This chain connects TRBV29-1 to TRBJ2-5; 7 bases are a match to TRBD1. The V gene's germline CDR1 is SQVTM and CDR2 ANQGSEA. With V trimmed by 7 bases and J by 1 base, 3 bases remained unmatched. The CDR3 runs to 12 residues.

A word on this clonotype: Just one base apart from a much larger clone, this may be a read error. This sequence joins TRBV29-1 and TRBJ2-3; D remains ambiguous. The germline gives CDR1 SQVTM, CDR2 ANQGSEA. The CDR3 runs to 13 residues. The CDR3 region has the DNA TGCAGCGTTTCCGGGCGGACCACAGATACGCAGTGTTTT. This encodes CSVSGRTTDTQCF.

This clonotype was recorded many times. The rearrangement joins TRBV4-3 to TRBJ2-1, with 11 nucleotides matching TRBD2. This CDR3 region has 17 residues. V lost 4 bases and J lost 6; bases outside the gene matches: 11. CDR1 and CDR2 (germline): LGHNA, YSLEER. CDR3: CASSRRRITSGSNEQFF. The CDR3 coding sequence is TGCGCCAGCAGCCGGAGAAGGATTACTAGCGGGAGCAATGAGCAGTTCTTC.

V gene TRBV2 combines with J gene TRBJ2-7, with D possibly matching TRBD2 (6 bases). This CDR3 has 15 residues. Between the trimmed V and J ends, which lost 1 base and 2 bases, there was a span of 12 bases. The germline gives CDR1 SNHLY, CDR2 FYNNEI. DNA of the CDR3: TGTGCCAGCAGTGAAGGTGCGGGGCGCGCCTACGAGCAGTACTTC. Its translation: CASSEGAGRAYEQYF. The full variable domain, rest sourced from reference TRBV2 and TRBJ2-7, is EPEVTQTPSHQVTQMGQEVILRCVPISNHLYFYWYRQILGQKVEFLVSFYNNEISEKSEIFDDQFSVERPDGSNFTLKIRSTKLEDSAMYFCASSEGAGRAYEQYFGPGTRLTVT.

The J gene is TRBJ2-5, the V gene TRBV5-1; TRBD1 aligns across 7 bases. With 4 bases clipped from V and 2 bases from J, the junction kept 8 bases outside the gene matches. Germline loops: CDR1 SGHRS, CDR2 YFSETQ. The CDR3 is 15 amino acids. CDR3 protein: CASSPSHRGQETQYF. For the CDR3, the DNA is TGCGCCAGCAGCCCTTCCCACAGGGGTCAAGAGACCCAGTACTTC.

This sequence joins TRBV7-8 and TRBJ2-1; 12 bases map to TRBD2. The germline V gene encodes CDR1 SGHVS and CDR2 FQNEAQ. V shed 4 bases and J 3 bases; nucleotides not matched to a gene: 1. The CDR3 has 15 residues. The CDR3 DNA reads as TGTGCCAGCAGCTGGACTAGCGGGAACTACAATGAGCAGTTCTTC. Amino acids: CASSWTSGNYNEQFF.

The gene calls are TRBV20-1 and TRBJ2-7; weak D call: TRBD2 (6 bases). Matching the DNA end better, TRBJ2-5 makes the J call doubtful. Germline values: CDR1 DFQATT, CDR2 SNEGSKA (reference sequence). CDR3 length: 15 residues. The CDR3: CSARSRSYSGETQYF. The CDR3 DNA follows: TGCAGTGCTCGAAGCCGGTCCTACAGCGGGGAGACCCAGTACTTC.